This TCR beta chain is drawn from a study of T cells in Graves' hyperthyroidism and ophthalmopathy. This clonotype was counted only a few times. TCR beta CDR3 regions were amplified from RNA transcripts. When the TCR CDR3 underwent first-round RT-PCR, the HTBI primer set was used. TCRdb reanalysed the multiplex PCR reads using MiXCR and keeps one entry per CDR3 protein. In the table there are 530,000 or so distinct CDR3 sequences, approximately 44% of which are singletons. Trimming shortened V by 3 bases and J by 5 bases, and 11 bases separated the two germline ends. The CDR3 consists of 13 residues. The germline gives CDR1 KGHSH, CDR2 LQKENI. Criteria for exclusion of patients were uncontrolled infection, other autoimmune disease, pregnancy or lactation.

The receptor's source is a woman younger than 35 with Graves' hyperthyroidism. The sample comprised peripheral blood or thyroid tissue (not recorded which). This rearrangement joins TRBV18 to TRBJ2-7, with D unresolved. The CDR3 DNA follows: TGTGCCAGCTCACCGGATAAAAGGGACGAGCAGTACTTC. It encodes CASSPDKRDEQYF.